The 10 T cell receptor beta chains below come from one sample, sequenced in a study of blood T cell repertoires in COVID-19. Some clones are missing from TCRdb's copy, which holds only in-frame ones; the method was immunoSEQ multiplex PCR. The table has about 270,000 clones, more than 75% seen once. Sequencing was performed on peripheral blood. All receptors come from a man aged 40-49 years with active or convalescent COVID-19.

The chain recombines TRBV9 with TRBJ2-3; D perhaps matches TRBD1 (6 bases). The CDR3 consists of 16 residues. Germline V gives CDR1 SGDLS, CDR2 YYNGEE. The germline V and J ends were trimmed by 0 bases and 2 bases, with 13 bases remaining between them. CDR3 loop: CASSVDWTDLTDTQYF. In nucleotides, the CDR3 is TGTGCCAGCAGCGTAGATTGGACAGACCTCACAGATACGCAGTATTTT.

The CDR3 bases are TGTGCCGGAACACCGGGACAGGGGACCTACGAGCAGTACTTC. This translates into CAGTPGQGTYEQYF. This chain links TRBV5-8 with TRBJ2-7, with 10 positions matching TRBD1. V lost 10 bases, J lost 2 bases, and 9 bases stayed unmatched. Germline values: CDR1 SGHTS, CDR2 YDEGEE. The CDR3 has 14 residues.

This chain connects TRBV29-1 to TRBJ1-3, with no clear D. Trimming left V 2 bases short and J 7 bases short, with 9 bases between. Germline V gives CDR1 SQVTM, CDR2 ANQGSEA. This CDR3 is built from 12 residues. DNA for the CDR3: TGCAGCGTTGAACTGAGTGCTAACACCATATATTTT. This gives the protein CSVELSANTIYF.

The chain couples TRBV5-6 to TRBJ1-2, with 7 bases fitting TRBD1. CDR1 and CDR2 from the germline V gene are SGHDT and YYEEEE. This CDR3 has 14 residues. Trimming cost V 4 bases and J 4 bases; bases outside gene matches: 7. The CDR3 loop is CASSLGTAFYGYTF. Here the CDR3 DNA reads TGTGCCAGCAGCCTAGGGACAGCCTTCTATGGCTACACCTTC.

The chain has TRBV24-1 and TRBJ2-2; 7 bases are a match to TRBD2. This CDR3 comprises 15 residues. Germline loops: CDR1 KGHDR, CDR2 SFDVKD. Losses at the gene ends were 5 bases for V and 7 bases for J; bases not matched to a gene: 9. DNA for the CDR3: TGTGCCACCAGTGGGTGGCGGGAGCTAGACGGGGAGCTGTTTTTT. Protein product: CATSGWRELDGELFF.

This sequence joins TRBV19 and TRBJ1-2; the D gene is possibly TRBD1 (6 bases). V lost 3 bases and J lost 7, with 27 bases in between. CDR1 and CDR2 (germline): LNHDA, SQIVND (reference sequence). The CDR3 spans 18 residues. As DNA, the CDR3 is TGTGCCAGTAGTATTGGGGGCTGGGACGGCCGAGGTTTTGGTGGCTACACCTTC. This sequence encodes CASSIGGWDGRGFGGYTF.

Details on this clone: Within the sample, other DNA sequences also encode this same CDR3. The CDR3 loop reads CASSQVPGQRNTEAFF. CDR3 sequence (DNA): TGCGCCAGCAGCCAGGTACCCGGACAGCGAAACACTGAAGCTTTCTTT. The chain joins TRBV4-1 to TRBJ1-1; D might be TRBD1 (6 bases). V lost 3 bases to trimming and J lost 2 bases, with 16 bases between them. Germline V gene data show CDR1 as MGHRA and CDR2 as YSYEKL. This CDR3 region has 16 residues.

V gene TRBV5-1 combines with J gene TRBJ1-1, with TRBD1 matching 8 bases. The germline CDR1 and CDR2 sequences are SGHRS and YFSETQ. The CDR3 contains 14 residues. Trimming removed 2 bases from V and 6 bases from J; junction bases left unmatched: 6. The CDR3 nucleotides are TGCGCCAGCAGCTTAGGGACAGGCGGGGCTGAAGCTTTCTTT. Protein sequence: CASSLGTGGAEAFF.

This rearrangement joins TRBV7-2 to TRBJ2-7; 12 bases are a match to TRBD2. V shed 4 bases and J 5 bases; nucleotides not matched to a gene: 12. The CDR3 totals 17 residues. Germline V gives CDR1 SGHTA, CDR2 FQGNSA. CDR3 in amino acids: CASSSRLAGGPVNEQYF. As DNA, the CDR3 is TGTGCCAGCAGCTCCCGCCTAGCGGGGGGGCCTGTGAACGAGCAGTACTTC.

The rearrangement links TRBV29-1 to TRBJ2-7; a weak D match, TRBD2 (5 bases). The CDR3 runs 12 residues. The germline V gene has CDR1 SQVTM and CDR2 ANQGSEA. Trimming took 7 bases from V and 2 from J, leaving 12 bases between them. This CDR3 is CSGEGSTYEQYF. The CDR3 region has the DNA TGCAGCGGCGAGGGCAGTACCTACGAGCAGTACTTC.